Listed below are T cell receptor beta chains from one sample, sequenced in a study of Tregs in tolerant kidney transplant recipients. TCRdb keeps only in-frame clones here, not all; method: immunoSEQ multiplex PCR. The data show tens of thousands of clones, around 90% seen once. The sequenced sample was CD8+ T cells from blood. All receptors come from a human donor in good health. Each CDR3 is given with its conserved first and last residue. Each record gives: CDR3 protein, CDR3 DNA, D gene, J gene, clone size, V gene. D genes are given only for firm matches. Size is stated for part of the rows, as once, few or many counts, or as a class when the clone is expanded.

CDR3aa: CASSSSTGGEQFF
CDR3nt: TGTGCCAGCAGCTCATCCACAGGGGGAGAGCAGTTCTTC
d_gene: NA
j_gene: TRBJ2-1
abundance: NA
v_gene: TRBV21-1

CDR3aa: CASSPRVRGPSGANVLTF
CDR3nt: TGTGCCAGCAGCCCACGTGTCAGGGGGCCCTCTGGGGCCAACGTCCTGACTTTC
d_gene: TRBD1
j_gene: TRBJ2-6
abundance: NA
v_gene: TRBV7-9

CDR3aa: CASRPGLASRRWQFF
CDR3nt: TGTGCCAGCAGGCCGGGACTAGCGTCACGTCGGTGGCAGTTCTTC
d_gene: TRBD2
j_gene: TRBJ2-1
abundance: NA
v_gene: TRBV2

CDR3aa: CASSLTSTGGVGYTF
CDR3nt: TGTGCCAGCAGTTTAACTTCGACAGGGGGAGTTGGCTACACCTTC
d_gene: TRBD1
j_gene: TRBJ1-2
abundance: NA
v_gene: TRBV27

CDR3aa: CASSVQGGGSPLHF
CDR3nt: TGTGCCAGCAGCGTACAGGGTGGAGGTTCACCCCTCCACTTT
d_gene: NA
j_gene: TRBJ1-6
abundance: NA
v_gene: TRBV9

CDR3aa: CASSRTSGRDTDTQYF
CDR3nt: TGTGCCAGCAGTAGGACTAGCGGAAGAGACACAGATACGCAGTATTTT
d_gene: TRBD2
j_gene: TRBJ2-3
abundance: NA
v_gene: TRBV6-4

CDR3aa: CASSFGGYEQYF
CDR3nt: TGTGCCAGCAGCTTTGGGGGGTACGAGCAGTACTTC
d_gene: NA
j_gene: TRBJ2-7
abundance: NA
v_gene: TRBV5-5

CDR3aa: CASSPRAPLARLAKNIQYF
CDR3nt: TGTGCCAGCTCACCTAGGGCACCACTCGCCCGTCTAGCCAAAAACATTCAGTACTTC
d_gene: NA
j_gene: TRBJ2-4
abundance: NA
v_gene: TRBV18

CDR3aa: CASSDSASGGIDTQYF
CDR3nt: TGTGCCAGCAGTGACTCGGCTAGCGGGGGCATAGATACGCAGTATTTT
d_gene: TRBD2
j_gene: TRBJ2-3
abundance: few
v_gene: TRBV6-4

CDR3aa: CASMGTGGEKLFF
CDR3nt: TGTGCCAGTATGGGGACAGGCGGCGAAAAACTGTTTTTT
d_gene: TRBD1
j_gene: TRBJ1-4
abundance: NA
v_gene: TRBV7-9

CDR3aa: CASRPGTGTFYEQYF
CDR3nt: TGTGCCAGCAGACCCGGGACAGGGACTTTCTACGAGCAGTACTTC
d_gene: TRBD1
j_gene: TRBJ2-7
abundance: NA
v_gene: TRBV28

CDR3aa: CASSQDRSSYEQYF
CDR3nt: TGCGCCAGCAGCCAAGACCGAAGCTCCTACGAGCAGTACTTC
d_gene: NA
j_gene: TRBJ2-7
abundance: NA
v_gene: TRBV4-1

CDR3aa: CASSGTGGRFREQYF
CDR3nt: TGTGCCAGCAGCGGGACAGGAGGGAGGTTTCGCGAGCAGTACTTC
d_gene: TRBD1
j_gene: TRBJ2-7
abundance: NA
v_gene: TRBV6-5

CDR3aa: CASSLDRSGSYNEQFF
CDR3nt: TGTGCCAGCAGCTTAGATCGCAGCGGGTCCTACAATGAGCAGTTCTTC
d_gene: NA
j_gene: TRBJ2-1
abundance: once
v_gene: TRBV11-2

CDR3aa: CASSFSGSTDTQYF
CDR3nt: TGTGCCAGCAGCTTTAGCGGGAGCACAGATACGCAGTATTTT
d_gene: TRBD2
j_gene: TRBJ2-3
abundance: NA
v_gene: TRBV7-6

CDR3aa: CASSPMTSGGTYNEQFF
CDR3nt: TGTGCCAGCAGCCCGATGACTAGCGGGGGAACCTACAATGAGCAGTTCTTC
d_gene: TRBD2
j_gene: TRBJ2-1
abundance: NA
v_gene: TRBV5-6

CDR3aa: CASSQTGEPYNEQFF
CDR3nt: TGTGCCAGCAGTCAGACAGGGGAGCCCTACAATGAGCAGTTCTTC
d_gene: TRBD1
j_gene: TRBJ2-1
abundance: NA
v_gene: TRBV11-3

CDR3aa: CATSLRGGRNEQFF
CDR3nt: TGTGCCACCAGCCTCCGAGGGGGAAGGAATGAGCAGTTCTTC
d_gene: NA
j_gene: TRBJ2-1
abundance: NA
v_gene: TRBV15

CDR3aa: CASSDGTARGYEQYF
CDR3nt: TGTGCCAGCAGTGATGGGACGGCGAGGGGCTACGAGCAGTACTTC
d_gene: NA
j_gene: TRBJ2-7
abundance: NA
v_gene: TRBV25-1

CDR3aa: CASSPQGGNSQPQHF
CDR3nt: TGTGCCAGCAGTCCCCAAGGGGGGAACAGTCAGCCCCAGCATTTT
d_gene: NA
j_gene: TRBJ1-5
abundance: medium-sized
v_gene: TRBV6-1

CDR3aa: CASSSYPRGIEETQYF
CDR3nt: TGTGCCAGCAGTTCCTACCCCAGGGGTATCGAGGAGACCCAGTACTTC
d_gene: NA
j_gene: TRBJ2-5
abundance: NA
v_gene: TRBV27

CDR3aa: CARTDRQDTDTQYF
CDR3nt: TGTGCCAGGACGGACCGACAGGACACAGATACGCAGTATTTT
d_gene: NA
j_gene: TRBJ2-3
abundance: NA
v_gene: TRBV2

CDR3aa: CASSRDRDGYTF
CDR3nt: TGTGCCAGCAGTCGGGACAGGGATGGCTACACCTTC
d_gene: TRBD1
j_gene: TRBJ1-2
abundance: NA
v_gene: TRBV27

CDR3aa: CATSGQGVGGYTF
CDR3nt: TGTGCCACCAGCGGACAGGGGGTCGGCGGCTACACCTTC
d_gene: TRBD1
j_gene: TRBJ1-2
abundance: NA
v_gene: TRBV15

CDR3aa: CASSFSLQETQYF
CDR3nt: TGTGCCAGCAGTTTCTCCCTCCAAGAGACCCAGTACTTC
d_gene: NA
j_gene: TRBJ2-5
abundance: NA
v_gene: TRBV27

CDR3aa: CASSYWGSSYNEQFF
CDR3nt: TGTGCCAGCAGTTACTGGGGGAGCTCCTACAATGAGCAGTTCTTC
d_gene: NA
j_gene: TRBJ2-1
abundance: NA
v_gene: TRBV6-5

CDR3aa: CASSSGRGQFF
CDR3nt: TGTGCCAGCTCCTCAGGGAGGGGGCAGTTCTTC
d_gene: TRBD2
j_gene: TRBJ2-1
abundance: NA
v_gene: TRBV7-9

CDR3aa: CASSLSDEAFF
CDR3nt: TGTGCCAGCAGCTTATCAGATGAAGCTTTCTTT
d_gene: NA
j_gene: TRBJ1-1
abundance: NA
v_gene: TRBV7-8

CDR3aa: CASSGEGTETQYF
CDR3nt: TGCGCCAGCAGCGGGGAGGGGACAGAGACCCAGTACTTC
d_gene: TRBD2
j_gene: TRBJ2-5
abundance: NA
v_gene: TRBV4-1

CDR3aa: CAISEDSWDTQYF
CDR3nt: TGTGCCATCAGTGAGGACTCCTGGGATACGCAGTATTTT
d_gene: NA
j_gene: TRBJ2-3
abundance: once
v_gene: TRBV10-3

CDR3aa: CASSPGAHRTTDTQYF
CDR3nt: TGTGCCAGCAGTCCCGGGGCCCACCGGACCACAGATACGCAGTATTTT
d_gene: NA
j_gene: TRBJ2-3
abundance: NA
v_gene: TRBV27

CDR3aa: CASSQIGTGGIDEQFF
CDR3nt: TGTGCCAGCAGTCAGATAGGGACAGGGGGAATCGATGAGCAGTTCTTC
d_gene: TRBD1
j_gene: TRBJ2-1
abundance: NA
v_gene: TRBV27

CDR3aa: CASSYGDRDGYTF
CDR3nt: TGTGCCAGCAGTTACGGGGACAGAGATGGCTACACCTTC
d_gene: TRBD1
j_gene: TRBJ1-2
abundance: NA
v_gene: TRBV6-5

CDR3aa: CASSLHIGLHGYTF
CDR3nt: TGTGCCAGCAGCCTCCACATCGGGCTTCATGGCTACACCTTC
d_gene: NA
j_gene: TRBJ1-2
abundance: NA
v_gene: TRBV27

CDR3aa: CASSPQGAEQYF
CDR3nt: TGCGCCAGCAGTCCACAGGGGGCCGAGCAGTACTTC
d_gene: TRBD1
j_gene: TRBJ2-7
abundance: NA
v_gene: TRBV5-1

CDR3aa: CASSTTGIWGHEQYF
CDR3nt: TGTGCCAGCAGTACGACAGGGATATGGGGCCACGAGCAGTACTTC
d_gene: TRBD1
j_gene: TRBJ2-7
abundance: NA
v_gene: TRBV13

CDR3aa: CASSDSRETNTEAFF
CDR3nt: TGTGCCAGCAGTGACTCTCGGGAAACGAACACTGAAGCTTTCTTT
d_gene: NA
j_gene: TRBJ1-1
abundance: NA
v_gene: TRBV6-4

CDR3aa: CASSERPAEVTEAFF
CDR3nt: TGTGCCAGCAGTGAGCGGCCCGCGGAGGTCACTGAAGCTTTCTTT
d_gene: NA
j_gene: TRBJ1-1
abundance: NA
v_gene: TRBV6-1

CDR3aa: CASSLGPGTLTIYGYTF
CDR3nt: TGTGCCAGCAGCTTAGGCCCCGGGACACTTACTATCTATGGCTACACCTTC
d_gene: NA
j_gene: TRBJ1-2
abundance: once
v_gene: TRBV13

CDR3aa: CASSFNNEQFF
CDR3nt: TGTGCCAGCAGCTTCAACAATGAGCAGTTCTTC
d_gene: NA
j_gene: TRBJ2-1
abundance: NA
v_gene: TRBV7-9

CDR3aa: CASSFRGQMNTEAFF
CDR3nt: TGTGCCAGCAGCTTTCGCGGACAGATGAACACTGAAGCTTTCTTT
d_gene: NA
j_gene: TRBJ1-1
abundance: NA
v_gene: TRBV5-4

CDR3aa: CASSLASGTYTEAFF
CDR3nt: TGCGCCAGCAGCTTGGCCTCGGGCACTTACACTGAAGCTTTCTTT
d_gene: NA
j_gene: TRBJ1-1
abundance: NA
v_gene: TRBV5-1

CDR3aa: CSAEDSAPDTQYF
CDR3nt: TGCAGCGCCGAGGACAGCGCACCAGATACGCAGTATTTT
d_gene: NA
j_gene: TRBJ2-3
abundance: once
v_gene: TRBV29-1

CDR3aa: CASSSRQGGGTDTQYF
CDR3nt: TGTGCCAGCAGCTCCCGACAGGGGGGGGGCACAGATACGCAGTATTTT
d_gene: TRBD1
j_gene: TRBJ2-3
abundance: NA
v_gene: TRBV7-9

CDR3aa: CASSPPEGNGYTF
CDR3nt: TGTGCCAGCAGCCCCCCAGAAGGCAATGGCTACACCTTC
d_gene: NA
j_gene: TRBJ1-2
abundance: NA
v_gene: TRBV2

CDR3aa: CASSEGKGGNSPLHF
CDR3nt: TGTGCCAGCAGTGAAGGGAAGGGAGGGAATTCACCCCTCCACTTT
d_gene: NA
j_gene: TRBJ1-6
abundance: NA
v_gene: TRBV6-1

CDR3aa: CASSGRDSTAHEQYF
CDR3nt: TGTGCCAGCAGCGGCCGGGACAGTACGGCCCACGAGCAGTACTTC
d_gene: NA
j_gene: TRBJ2-7
abundance: NA
v_gene: TRBV21-1

CDR3aa: CATSLGGAEAFF
CDR3nt: TGTGCCACCTCTCTTGGGGGGGCTGAAGCTTTCTTT
d_gene: NA
j_gene: TRBJ1-1
abundance: NA
v_gene: TRBV2

CDR3aa: CASSQEVRGYEQYF
CDR3nt: TGCGCCAGCAGCCAAGAGGTTCGGGGCTACGAGCAGTACTTC
d_gene: NA
j_gene: TRBJ2-7
abundance: NA
v_gene: TRBV4-1

CDR3aa: CASSQEPTYMNTEAFF
CDR3nt: TGCGCCAGCAGCCAAGAGCCTACCTACATGAACACTGAAGCTTTCTTT
d_gene: NA
j_gene: TRBJ1-1
abundance: NA
v_gene: TRBV4-1

CDR3aa: CATSRDWTDSLIYEQYF
CDR3nt: TGTGCCACCAGCAGAGATTGGACGGACAGCCTAATCTACGAGCAGTACTTC
d_gene: NA
j_gene: TRBJ2-7
abundance: NA
v_gene: TRBV15

CDR3aa: CASSLGQAIYEQYF
CDR3nt: TGTGCCAGCAGCTTAGGTCAGGCGATCTACGAGCAGTACTTC
d_gene: NA
j_gene: TRBJ2-7
abundance: NA
v_gene: TRBV7-9

CDR3aa: CASTWATVPYEQYF
CDR3nt: TGTGCCAGCACATGGGCCACTGTGCCCTACGAGCAGTACTTC
d_gene: NA
j_gene: TRBJ2-7
abundance: NA
v_gene: TRBV5-6

CDR3aa: CASSLKIGNQPQHF
CDR3nt: TGTGCCAGCAGTTTAAAGATCGGCAATCAGCCCCAGCATTTT
d_gene: NA
j_gene: TRBJ1-5
abundance: few
v_gene: TRBV27

CDR3aa: CASSQEGGSLEETQYF
CDR3nt: TGTGCCAGCAGCCAAGAAGGTGGGAGTTTAGAAGAGACCCAGTACTTC
d_gene: NA
j_gene: TRBJ2-5
abundance: NA
v_gene: TRBV4-2